The rows below give T cell receptor beta chains drawn from one sample of a study of blood T cells in healthy people across ages. Using its own MiXCR run on the 5' RACE reads, TCRdb lists one record per CDR3 protein. The sample records around 850,000 distinct CDR3 sequences, roughly 35% being singletons. Material: blood. The receptors originated from a young man in good health. Each CDR3 is given with its conserved first and last residue. A D gene is named only where the DNA matches it firmly. Where a row states a size, it is once, few, many or the class of an expanded clone; other rows omit it.

v_gene	j_gene	d_gene	abundance	CDR3aa	CDR3nt
TRBV7-2	TRBJ2-7	.	.	CASSPRPGKRAYEQYF	TGTGCCAGCAGTCCCCGCCCCGGAAAGCGTGCCTACGAGCAGTACTTC
TRBV3-1	TRBJ2-1	TRBD2	.	CASSQVRGVNGQFF	TGTGCCAGCAGCCAAGTTCGGGGGGTTAATGGGCAGTTCTTC
TRBV7-2	TRBJ2-1	TRBD2	.	CASSQGLAGLETQFF	TGTGCCAGCAGCCAAGGGCTAGCGGGACTAGAGACCCAGTTCTTC
TRBV20-1	TRBJ2-7	.	.	CSAQAGDNSYNEQYF	TGCAGTGCTCAGGCAGGGGACAACTCCTACAATGAGCAGTACTTC
TRBV4-3	TRBJ2-3	TRBD2	many	CASSPKAGVTTDTQYF	TGCGCCAGCAGTCCGAAAGCGGGGGTGACCACAGATACGCAGTATTTT
TRBV7-8	TRBJ1-2	.	.	CASSLGRQGALRGYGYTF	TGTGCCAGCAGCTTAGGTCGGCAGGGCGCCCTAAGGGGCTATGGCTACACCTTC
TRBV12-3/TRBV12-4	TRBJ1-5	.	.	CASTGGPDNQPQHF	TGTGCCAGCACTGGGGGGCCGGACAATCAGCCCCAGCATTTT
TRBV7-2	TRBJ2-6	.	once	CASTGRETFFAGANVLTF	TGTGCCAGCACCGGACGAGAGACCTTTTTCGCTGGGGCCAACGTCCTGACTTTC
TRBV6-1	TRBJ2-1	TRBD1	.	CASSEGGQGDNEQFF	TGTGCCAGCAGTGAAGGGGGACAGGGAGACAATGAGCAGTTCTTC
TRBV7-9	TRBJ2-1	.	.	CASSWAGSSYNEQFF	TGTGCCAGCAGCTGGGCTGGGAGCTCCTACAATGAGCAGTTCTTC
TRBV9	TRBJ2-2	.	.	CASSERIGSNTGELFF	TGTGCCAGCAGCGAAAGAATCGGGTCCAACACCGGGGAGCTGTTTTTT
TRBV29-1	TRBJ1-1	.	.	CSVLGGAAGDTEAFF	TGCAGCGTTCTGGGGGGGGCCGCGGGGGACACTGAAGCTTTCTTT
TRBV7-6	TRBJ2-3	.	few	CASSSGGLITDTQYF	TGTGCCAGCAGCTCAGGGGGACTGATCACAGATACGCAGTATTTT
TRBV12-3/TRBV12-4	TRBJ1-5	.	few	CASSSVGPQHF	TGTGCCAGCAGTTCCGTAGGGCCCCAGCATTTT
TRBV12-3/TRBV12-4	TRBJ1-2	.	few	CASSGPYYGYTF	TGTGCCAGCAGTGGACCGTACTATGGCTACACCTTC